This section outlines one T cell receptor beta chain sequence together with its context. Its antigen remains unknown. CDR3 size: 17 residues. CDR1 and CDR2 from the germline V gene are LNHDA and SQIVND (reference sequence). The V end lost 3 bases, the J end lost 1 base, and 13 bases lay between the germline ends. This sample stems from a study of T cell repertoires in cytomegalovirus infection. Study context: Indicated by public TCR beta signatures were CMV infection and matching HLA type. The study, taken as a whole, reports: Frequencies of public TCR beta families were cumulated, and this identified carriers of CMV plus the relevant HLA. Across the ex vivo response, the dominant clonotypes were HLA-C-restricted CMV-specific TCR beta clonotypes.

TCRdb re-analysed the reads in MiXCR, keeping a single row per CDR3 protein. Seen here are about 260,000 distinct CDR3 sequences, less than 9.5% observed once, and the top ten hold about 16%. V and J are TRBV19 and TRBJ2-6; the D is unclear. The TCR was taken from a human donor in good health (CMV status not recorded). Some clones in this sample may be carry-over from other donors' samples. The sequenced sample was PBMCs. As DNA, the CDR3 is TGTGCCAGTAGTATCGCGGCGGATGCTTCTGGGGCCAACGTCCTGACTTTC. It translates to CASSIAADASGANVLTF.